This is a list of T cell receptor beta chains from one sample in a study of T-cell memory formation after mild COVID-19. A single record per CDR3 protein comes from TCRdb applying MiXCR to the 5' RACE reads. The profile covers around 430,000 distinct CDR3 sequences, with roughly 15% appearing a single time and approximately 21% taken by the ten largest. The sample consisted of PBMCs or a T cell subset sorted from them (not recorded which). These receptors all come from a man aged 18 to 35 who had mild COVID-19 (a few samples of this study predate the infection). Cell type and time point are not known. Both conserved end residues are part of each CDR3. D genes are given only for firm matches. Rows may omit the clone size; those that give it use once, few, many or a size class.

CASSRSPSTEAFF	TGCGCCAGCAGCAGGTCTCCCAGCACTGAAGCTTTCTTT	TRBJ1-1	NA	NA	TRBV5-1
CASSVGASGGYNEQFF	TGTGCCAGCAGCGTAGGGGCTAGCGGGGGCTACAATGAGCAGTTCTTC	TRBJ2-1	TRBD2	few	TRBV9
CASNIMPPVHRGKDGYTF	TGCGCCAGCAATATAATGCCCCCCGTCCACAGGGGCAAAGACGGCTACACCTTC	TRBJ1-2	TRBD1	few	TRBV23-1
CASSASGGAPGELFF	TGTGCCAGCAGTGCGAGCGGGGGGGCCCCCGGGGAGCTGTTTTTT	TRBJ2-2	TRBD2	few	TRBV6-2/TRBV6-3
CASSGGVGPIPQHF	TGTGCCAGCAGCGGCGGGGTCGGACCAATACCCCAGCATTTT	TRBJ1-5	NA	few	TRBV5-5
CASSLLRAMGYTF	TGTGCCAGCAGTTTACTACGGGCGATGGGCTACACCTTC	TRBJ1-2	NA	few	TRBV12-3/TRBV12-4
CAGRGPLFTGELFF	TGTGCCGGGAGGGGGCCACTTTTCACCGGGGAGCTGTTTTTT	TRBJ2-2	NA	NA	TRBV10-3
CASSSARRLNTEAFF	TGTGCCAGCAGCTCCGCACGCAGGCTTAACACTGAAGCTTTCTTT	TRBJ1-1	NA	NA	TRBV4-2
CASSSLAGTINNEQFF	TGTGCCAGCAGCTCTCTAGCGGGGACGATCAACAATGAGCAGTTCTTC	TRBJ2-1	TRBD2	few	TRBV11-2
CASSPVAGEYQETQYF	TGTGCCAGCAGCCCTGTGGCGGGGGAGTACCAAGAGACCCAGTACTTC	TRBJ2-5	TRBD2	NA	TRBV7-9
CASSRPQTRPMEQFF	TGTGCCAGCAGCCGCCCCCAAACTAGACCTATGGAGCAGTTCTTC	TRBJ2-1	NA	few	TRBV6-5
CASSVEPGAGEMPEAFF	TGTGCCAGCAGCGTAGAACCAGGGGCAGGGGAGATGCCTGAAGCTTTCTTT	TRBJ1-1	NA	NA	TRBV9
CASSLGGLTYEQYF	TGTGCCAGCAGCTTAGGGGGGCTAACCTACGAGCAGTACTTC	TRBJ2-7	NA	NA	TRBV7-2
CASSQGTLTYEQYF	TGCGCCAGCAGCCAAGGGACCCTTACCTACGAGCAGTACTTC	TRBJ2-7	NA	NA	TRBV4-1
CAGGQGAYEQYF	TGTGCCGGGGGACAGGGGGCCTACGAGCAGTACTTC	TRBJ2-7	TRBD1	few	TRBV7-9
CASSPDASGGYNEQFF	TGTGCCAGCAGCCCGGACGCTAGCGGGGGGTACAATGAGCAGTTCTTC	TRBJ2-1	TRBD2	NA	TRBV7-2
CASSPRTAPSTDTQYF	TGTGCCAGCAGCCCTCGGACGGCCCCTAGCACAGATACGCAGTATTTT	TRBJ2-3	NA	few	TRBV4-2
CASSLIAGGRNTGELFF	TGTGCCAGCAGCCTCATAGCGGGGGGGCGGAACACCGGGGAGCTGTTTTTT	TRBJ2-2	TRBD2	few	TRBV4-2
CASSSPRQGASTEAFF	TGTGCCAGCAGCTCCCCTCGACAGGGGGCTTCCACTGAAGCTTTCTTT	TRBJ1-1	TRBD1	few	TRBV7-2
CASSRGTVNTGELFF	TGCGCCAGCAGCCGGGGGACAGTGAACACCGGGGAGCTGTTTTTT	TRBJ2-2	NA	few	TRBV5-1
CASSLAGGDSIIQYF	TGTGCCAGCAGTTTAGCAGGGGGCGACAGTATCATTCAGTACTTC	TRBJ2-4	TRBD1	few	TRBV6-2/TRBV6-3
CASTPGGNYGYTF	TGTGCCAGCACTCCGGGGGGGAACTATGGCTACACCTTC	TRBJ1-2	NA	few	TRBV6-6
CATSDIENTEAFF	TGTGCCACCAGTGACATCGAAAACACTGAAGCTTTCTTT	TRBJ1-1	NA	many	TRBV24-1
CSAEGQVQETQYF	TGCAGCGCCGAGGGCCAGGTGCAAGAGACCCAGTACTTC	TRBJ2-5	NA	NA	TRBV29-1
CASSLMTSGSNSDTQYF	TGCGCCAGCAGCCTGATGACTAGCGGTTCCAATTCAGATACGCAGTATTTT	TRBJ2-3	TRBD2	few	TRBV5-1
CASSSRRGLYEQYF	TGTGCCAGCAGTTCCCGTCGGGGGCTATACGAGCAGTACTTC	TRBJ2-7	NA	few	TRBV7-2
CASSTGQGARETQYF	TGCGCCAGCAGCACCGGACAGGGGGCGCGGGAGACCCAGTACTTC	TRBJ2-5	TRBD1	few	TRBV5-1
CASSPEGRYGYTF	TGTGCCAGCAGCCCCGAGGGGCGGTATGGCTACACCTTC	TRBJ1-2	NA	few	TRBV7-3
CASSLVQGAVNEQFF	TGTGCCAGCAGCTTGGTCCAGGGGGCGGTTAATGAGCAGTTCTTC	TRBJ2-1	TRBD1	NA	TRBV7-2
CASSALGASGGQETQYF	TGTGCCAGCAGCGCCCTGGGGGCTAGCGGGGGCCAAGAGACCCAGTACTTC	TRBJ2-5	TRBD2	few	TRBV4-2
CSATGLAGGQGETQYF	TGCAGTGCCACCGGACTAGCGGGGGGGCAGGGTGAGACCCAGTACTTC	TRBJ2-5	TRBD2	few	TRBV20-1
CASRNDRMNTEAFF	TGTGCCAGCAGAAACGACCGAATGAACACTGAAGCTTTCTTT	TRBJ1-1	NA	few	TRBV28
CASSPLNAGDGQFF	TGCGCCAGCAGCCCACTGAACGCGGGGGATGGGCAGTTCTTC	TRBJ2-1	TRBD2	few	TRBV4-1
CASSPPGLGEKLFF	TGTGCCAGCAGCCCCCCGGGGCTGGGTGAAAAACTGTTTTTT	TRBJ1-4	NA	few	TRBV11-2
CASRKTTASGTEAFF	TGTGCCAGCAGAAAAACTACGGCCTCCGGCACTGAAGCTTTCTTT	TRBJ1-1	NA	NA	TRBV2
CASCSGDVTEAFF	TGTGCCAGCTGTTCAGGGGATGTCACTGAAGCTTTCTTT	TRBJ1-1	NA	NA	TRBV2
CASSLGGLGANYGYTF	TGTGCCAGCAGTTTAGGTGGATTGGGGGCTAACTATGGCTACACCTTC	TRBJ1-2	NA	NA	TRBV28
CASSSDRGNPGANVLTF	TGCGCCAGCAGCTCTGACAGAGGGAACCCTGGGGCCAACGTCCTGACTTTC	TRBJ2-6	NA	NA	TRBV5-1
CASSPISGVNTEAFF	TGTGCCAGCTCACCAATATCAGGGGTGAACACTGAAGCTTTCTTT	TRBJ1-1	NA	NA	TRBV18
CASSQKLAGASDTQYF	TGTGCCAGCAGCCAAAAACTCGCGGGAGCGTCCGATACGCAGTATTTT	TRBJ2-3	TRBD2	few	TRBV11-3
CASSLHYSSNQPQHF	TGCGCCAGCAGCCTACACTACAGTAGCAATCAGCCCCAGCATTTT	TRBJ1-5	NA	many	TRBV4-3
CSAGRGGQYTQYF	TGCAGCGCTGGGCGGGGGGGTCAATATACGCAGTATTTT	TRBJ2-3	TRBD2	few	TRBV20-1
CASSLSDLGYGYTF	TGTGCCAGCAGCTTGTCCGATTTGGGGTATGGCTACACCTTC	TRBJ1-2	NA	NA	TRBV7-9
CASRRLQGTDTQYF	TGCGCCAGCAGGAGGCTACAGGGCACAGATACGCAGTATTTT	TRBJ2-3	NA	NA	TRBV5-1
CASSPRGQSGADTQYF	TGTGCCAGCAGCCCAAGAGGACAGAGCGGGGCAGATACGCAGTATTTT	TRBJ2-3	NA	NA	TRBV7-8
CASSFRLSTDTQYF	TGTGCCAGCAGCTTCCGACTGAGCACAGATACGCAGTATTTT	TRBJ2-3	NA	few	TRBV7-9
CASSRSSGEGTDTQYF	TGTGCCAGCAGCCGATCTAGCGGGGAAGGCACAGATACGCAGTATTTT	TRBJ2-3	TRBD2	few	TRBV7-3
CASSYRRQAGTAFF	TGTGCCAGCAGTTATCGTCGGCAGGCGGGTACAGCTTTCTTT	TRBJ1-1	NA	many	TRBV6-6
CAISESGTDYGYTF	TGTGCCATCAGTGAGTCGGGGACAGACTATGGCTACACCTTC	TRBJ1-2	TRBD1	few	TRBV10-3
CTTRRSPLHF	TGTACCACCAGGCGGTCACCCCTCCACTTT	TRBJ1-6	NA	few	TRBV7-2
CATSGGGSTEAFF	TGTGCCACCAGCGGAGGGGGGAGCACTGAAGCTTTCTTT	TRBJ1-1	NA	few	TRBV15
CASSFAGTGLDIGTF	TGCGCCAGCAGCTTTGCCGGGACAGGTCTGGATATCGGCACCTTC	TRBJ1-2	TRBD1	NA	TRBV5-1
CASSAGHRDTEAFF	TGCGCCAGCAGCGCGGGACACAGGGACACTGAAGCTTTCTTT	TRBJ1-1	NA	NA	TRBV5-1
CASTEIVGSEAFF	TGTGCCAGCACCGAGATCGTCGGGAGTGAAGCTTTCTTT	TRBJ1-1	NA	many	TRBV12-3/TRBV12-4
CASSEHSGEYNEQFF	TGCGCCAGCAGTGAGCATAGCGGAGAATACAATGAGCAGTTCTTC	TRBJ2-1	NA	NA	TRBV10-1
CASSFARAAGELFF	TGTGCCAGCAGTTTTGCCAGGGCGGCCGGGGAGCTGTTTTTT	TRBJ2-2	NA	few	TRBV28
CSPTDRGGRANYGYTF	TGCAGTCCTACGGACAGGGGAGGAAGAGCTAACTATGGCTACACCTTC	TRBJ1-2	TRBD1	few	TRBV20-1
CASSPRGGVVTGELFF	TGCGCCAGCAGCCCGCGGGGGGGCGTAGTCACCGGGGAGCTGTTTTTT	TRBJ2-2	TRBD2	NA	TRBV5-1
CASSLSRKTEAFF	TGTGCCAGCAGTTTAAGTAGGAAGACTGAAGCTTTCTTT	TRBJ1-1	NA	NA	TRBV27
CASSLAGAYELFF	TGTGCCAGCAGCTTAGCGGGGGCATACGAGCTGTTTTTT	TRBJ2-2	NA	NA	TRBV7-7